This entry concerns a single T cell receptor (beta chain). Its cognate antigen is unknown. The data were taken from a study of metastatic and nonmetastatic thyroid tumors. Study as a whole: Patients with malignant and benign thyroid disease provided blood and tumor or nodule tissue, whose repertoires were compared. Findings and caveats of the study: Benign nodules reportedly had significantly lower TCR beta diversity than malignant thyroid tumors in blood and tumor.

Per the authors' pipeline: A classifier for distant metastasis in papillary thyroid cancer was constructed using CDR3 differences observed across clinicopathological groups. TCRdb reprocessed the PCR reads using MiXCR. The V and J calls here are based on TCRdb, not the publication. The repertoire has around 26,000 clones, roughly 3.5% of them found once; the top ten carry about 3.3%. The entire patient cohort was treatment-naive prior to thyroid surgery. The CDR3 contains 11 residues. Trimming stripped 7 bases from V and 12 bases from J, with 14 bases between. Germline loops: CDR1 MDHEN, CDR2 SYDVKM. The sample consisted of blood. The chain has TRBV28 and TRBJ2-3; D perhaps matches TRBD2 (6 bases). This receptor was identified in a male donor with papillary thyroid cancer or a benign thyroid nodule (not recorded which). Some clones in this sample may be carry-over from other donors' samples. CDR3 sequence: CASMREGTQYF. For the CDR3, the DNA is TGTGCCAGCATGCGGGAAGGTACCCAGTATTTT.